The 28 T cell receptor beta chains below come from one sample, sequenced in a study of breast tumors, draining lymph nodes, adjacent tissues. Breast cancer patients provided tissue from their axillary draining lymph nodes. TCRdb used MiXCR to reprocess the multiplex PCR reads, holding one entry per CDR3 protein. This table holds 150,000 to 250,000 distinct CDR3 sequences, 31% found once. The source material was axillary lymph node tissue. Receptors were obtained from a female donor with breast cancer. Some clones in this sample may be carry-over from other donors' samples.

V is TRBV20-1 and J is TRBJ2-7; possibly TRBD1 for D (5 bases). With 2 bases removed from V and 3 bases from J, the gap between germline ends came to 5 bases. In germline, CDR1 is DFQATT, CDR2 SNEGSKA (reference sequence). There are 11 residues in the CDR3. The CDR3 sequence is CSARQGYEQYF. CDR3 DNA sequence: TGCAGTGCTAGACAGGGCTACGAGCAGTACTTC.

This clonotype has a handful of counts. The chain is built from TRBV30 and TRBJ2-1, with D tentatively TRBD2 (6 bases). The CDR3 sequence is 14 residues long. Trimming left V 2 bases short and J 7 bases short, with 15 bases between. The germline V gene encodes CDR1 GTSNPN and CDR2 SVGIG (reference sequence). The CDR3 nucleotides read TGTGCCTGGAGTTCTGGGGCGGGACGGAATGAGCAGTTCTTC. Residues: CAWSSGAGRNEQFF.

A single count supports this clonotype. The CDR3, as DNA: TGCGCCAGCAGCTTAGACAGGATACTTGAGCAGTACTTC. Amino acid sequence: CASSLDRILEQYF. This sequence joins TRBV5-1 and TRBJ2-7, with D possibly matching TRBD1 (6 bases). Germline-derived CDR1 and CDR2 are SGHRS and YFSETQ. This CDR3 spans 13 amino acids. Between the trimmed V and J ends, which lost 2 bases and 7 bases, there was a span of 13 bases.

Worth noting for this clonotype: One end of the junction varies from germline; a read error may be responsible. CDR3 sequence: CSASSLPGATVLTF. The CDR3 DNA follows: TGCAGTGCTAGTTCGCTTCCCGGGGCCACCGTCCTGACTTTC. The chain employs TRBV20-1 and TRBJ2-6; D is perhaps TRBD1 or TRBD2 (5 bases each). This CDR3 has 14 residues. The germline V gene encodes CDR1 DFQATT and CDR2 SNEGSKA (reference sequence).

A note on this clonotype: The DNA is left out, because the CDR3 cannot be placed on it with certainty; the CDR3 is given as TCRdb lists it. The rearrangement joins TRBV7-2 to TRBJ1-2; TRBD1 is the table's D call, not checked against the DNA. The length of the CDR3 is 21 amino acids, counting both ends. The germline V gene has CDR1 SGHTA and CDR2 FQGNSA. The CDR3 sequence: CASSRDRQETQYFGPGDGYTF.

For this clonotype: A single base separates this from a much larger clone, so it may be a read error. V and J are TRBV6-2 or TRBV6-3 and TRBJ1-3; D is unresolved. The CDR3 totals 13 residues. Trimming removed 6 bases from V and 11 bases from J, with 17 bases in between. CDR1 is MNHEY, CDR2 SVGEGT, per germline. The CDR3 region has the DNA TGTGCCAGCAGCCCGGGTCCGAGTAACGCCATATATTTT. It is translated as CASSPGPSNAIYF.

This clonotype was picked up many times. With a much larger clone just one base away, this may be a read error. The CDR3 loop reads CSARLSYEQSF. In DNA, the CDR3 is TGCAGTGCTAGACTGAGCTACGAGCAGTCCTTC. The chain is built from TRBV20-1 and TRBJ2-7; D remains ambiguous. CDR1 DFQATT and CDR2 SNEGSKA come from the germline V gene (reference sequence). The CDR3 extends over 11 amino acids.

This clonotype was recorded at least ten times. The chain carries TRBV6-6 and TRBJ1-2; the D gene is possibly TRBD1 (5 bases). Germline CDR1 MNHNY, CDR2 SVGAGI (reference sequence). The ends were cut back, 0 bases at V and 8 bases at J, with 13 bases in the middle. The CDR3 has 14 residues. CDR3 sequence (DNA): TGTGCCAGCAGTTACTCTAGGGGTGAAGGGGGCTACACCTTC. Amino acids: CASSYSRGEGGYTF.

This clonotype occurred many times. V and J are TRBV3-1 and TRBJ1-2; 8 bases align to TRBD1. The germline V gene has CDR1 LGHDT and CDR2 YNNKEL (reference sequence). There are 12 residues in the CDR3. V lost 3 bases to trimming and J lost 8 bases; unmatched junction nucleotides: 2. The CDR3 sequence: CASSHRQGGYTF. The DNA of the CDR3 is TGTGCCAGCAGCCACCGACAGGGGGGCTACACCTTC.

In its sample, this clonotype was seen many times. The gene calls are TRBV7-8 and TRBJ2-7; no firm D call. The V and J ends lost 1 base and 2 bases respectively, with 12 bases between them. The V gene's germline CDR1 is SGHVS and CDR2 FQNEAQ. This CDR3 is built from 15 residues. CDR3 nucleotides: TGTGCCAGCAGCTTAGTTGTGGGTTCGGCCTACGAGCAGTACTTC. Translation gives CASSLVVGSAYEQYF.

This clonotype was seen many times. The chain is built from TRBV5-8 and TRBJ2-2; D is possibly TRBD2 (6 bases). V was trimmed by 2 bases and J by 6 bases, leaving 14 bases between them. This CDR3 contains 15 residues. CDR1 and CDR2 (germline): SGHTS, YDEGEE. The CDR3 DNA is TGTGCCAGCAGCTTAGGAGGGACGGGCGCCGGGGAGCTGTTTTTT. Amino acid sequence: CASSLGGTGAGELFF.

This clonotype was counted at least ten times. This chain links TRBV2 with TRBJ2-1, with TRBD2 matching over 11 bases. CDR3 length: 16 amino acids. Germline V gene sequence: CDR1 SNHLY, CDR2 FYNNEI. V was clipped by 6 bases and J by 3 bases; unmatched bases: 7. CDR3 nucleotide sequence: TGTGCCAGCAGGGCCGGGACTAGCGGACGCTACAATGAGCAGTTCTTC. Amino acid sequence: CASRAGTSGRYNEQFF.

About this clonotype: A much larger clone differs by one base, so this may be a read error. The rearrangement uses TRBV20-1 and TRBJ2-1, with D perhaps matching TRBD1 or TRBD2 (5 bases each). Germline V gene data show CDR1 as DFQATT and CDR2 as SNEGSKA (reference sequence). The length of the CDR3 is 16 residues. Trimming shortened V by 0 bases and J by 5 bases, and 17 bases separated the two germline ends. CDR3 region: CSARDFAAGAHNEQFF. DNA of the CDR3: TGCAGTGCTAGAGATTTCGCCGCCGGGGCACACAATGAGCAGTTCTTC.

Notes on this clonotype: A single base separates this from a much larger clone, so it may be a read error. The gene calls are TRBV11-2 and TRBJ2-1, with D unclear. CDR1 and CDR2 from the germline V gene are SGHAT and FQNNGV. Deletions cut 2 bases from V and 10 bases from J, with 12 bases between. The CDR3 spans 13 residues. The CDR3 sequence: CASSLTPPPEQFF. Here the CDR3 DNA reads TGTGCCAGCAGCTTAACCCCCCCTCCCGAGCAGTTCTTC.

As to this clonotype: Since a much larger clone is just one base distant, this may be a read error. V and J are TRBV12-3 or TRBV12-4 and TRBJ1-5; D is perhaps TRBD1 (6 bases). This CDR3 spans 16 amino acids. Trimming cost V 3 bases and J 5 bases, with 17 bases left between them. DNA for the CDR3: TGTGCCAGCAGTTTCGGGAACAGGGCGGAAGATCAGCCCCAGCATTTT. Its protein product is CASSFGNRAEDQPQHF.

In its sample, this clonotype was seen many times. The chain employs TRBV5-8 and TRBJ2-2; 10 bases are shared with TRBD1. CDR3 size: 14 residues. Germline V lookup: CDR1 SGHTS, CDR2 YDEGEE. With 3 bases clipped from V and 6 bases from J, the junction kept 2 bases outside the gene matches. The CDR3 loop reads CASSWDRGPGELFF. The CDR3 DNA reads TGTGCCAGCAGCTGGGACAGGGGCCCCGGGGAGCTGTTTTTT.

Points on this clonotype: A much larger clone lies one base from this, so it may be a read error. V and J are TRBV7-3 and TRBJ2-5; 7 bases agree with TRBD2. This CDR3 spans 15 amino acids. The germline CDR1 and CDR2 sequences are SGHTA and FQGTGA. In DNA form, the CDR3 reads TGTGCCAGCAGCCCGTGGGCGGGGGAAAAAGAGACCCAGCACTTC. It translates to CASSPWAGEKETQHF.

This clonotype was counted ten times or more. J is TRBJ2-1 and V is TRBV11-2, with D maybe TRBD2 (6 bases). Germline values: CDR1 SGHAT, CDR2 FQNNGV. Trimming removed 2 bases at V and 3 bases at J, with 11 bases between. The CDR3 length is 15 residues. This CDR3 is CASSLWAGNYNEQFF. The DNA for the CDR3 is TGTGCCAGCAGCTTATGGGCGGGGAACTACAATGAGCAGTTCTTC.

V usage is TRBV7-3 and J usage is TRBJ2-3; D perhaps matches TRBD1 (6 bases). Per the germline V gene, CDR1 is SGHTA and CDR2 is FQGTGA. The CDR3 totals 16 residues. Trimming removed 4 bases from V and 1 base from J, with 15 bases in between. Written as DNA, the CDR3 is TGTGCCAGCAGCTCCCGTGGGGGCGCGGGCACAGATACGCAGTATTTT. Translating gives CASSSRGGAGTDTQYF.

This clonotype was picked up many times. The CDR3 loop reads CASSLRVHQPQHF. DNA for the CDR3: TGTGCCAGCAGCTTAAGGGTACATCAGCCCCAGCATTTT. The chain couples TRBV7-2 to TRBJ1-5; D call uncertain. The CDR3 contains 13 residues. Germline V gene data show CDR1 as SGHTA and CDR2 as FQGNSA. V lost 2 bases, J lost 5 bases, and 7 bases lay in between.

This clonotype was seen many times. This chain connects TRBV9 to TRBJ1-6; possible D gene TRBD1, 6 bases. CDR1 and CDR2 from the germline V gene are SGDLS and YYNGEE. CDR3 length: 16 residues. V dropped 3 bases and J dropped 10 bases, with 20 bases sitting between them. CDR3 sequence: CASSASTQQGGSPLHF. In DNA form, the CDR3 reads TGTGCCAGCAGCGCAAGCACCCAACAGGGCGGCTCACCCCTCCACTTT.

The table lists this clonotype with many counts. V and J are TRBV20-1 and TRBJ2-7; D remains unclear. The CDR3 runs 13 residues. The V end lost 4 bases, the J end lost 2 bases, and 12 bases lay between the germline ends. The germline CDR1 and CDR2 sequences are DFQATT and SNEGSKA (reference sequence). The DNA for the CDR3 is TGCAGTGCTAATGCAGGCCCGACCTACGAGCAGTACTTC. It translates to CSANAGPTYEQYF.

V usage is TRBV5-4 and J usage is TRBJ1-2; 12 bases are a match to TRBD1. CDR3 length: 13 amino acids. V gave up 4 bases and J gave up 8 bases; unmatched junction bases: 3. Germline-derived CDR1 and CDR2 are SGHNT and YYREEE (reference sequence). The CDR3 DNA is TGTGCCAGCAGCCAGGGACAGGGGGCAGGCTACACCTTC. Protein product: CASSQGQGAGYTF.

About this clonotype itself: It is unclear where the CDR3 begins or ends on the DNA, so no DNA is shown, and the CDR3 is as TCRdb lists it. The V call is TRBV29-1, the J call TRBJ2-7; the table assigns TRBD1, which was not confirmed against the DNA. Germline V CDR1 and CDR2: SQVTM, ANQGSEA. The CDR3 is 19 residues long, ends included. CDR3 amino acids: CSLFLCQGPPGSLIYEQYF.

As for this clonotype: One junction end disagrees with the germline gene, perhaps due to a read error. V usage is TRBV11-2 and J usage is TRBJ2-6, with 7 nucleotides matching TRBD2. CDR3 size: 18 residues. Germline loops: CDR1 SGHAT, CDR2 FQNNGV. The CDR3 DNA reads TGTGCCGGCAGCCCTACCCGGGGAGGGCCTCCTGGGGCCAACGTCCTGACTTTC. Translated, it gives CAGSPTRGGPPGANVLTF.

Many counts were recorded for this clonotype. The chain couples TRBV2 to TRBJ1-4; D is uncertain. CDR3 size: 13 residues. CDR1 is SNHLY and CDR2 is FYNNEI in the germline V gene. V was pared by 4 bases and J by 7 bases, with 10 bases between. In nucleotides, the CDR3 is TGTGCCAGCAGTGTAGTGAGGACTGAAAAACTGTTTTTT. Encoded protein: CASSVVRTEKLFF.

This sequence joins TRBV10-3 and TRBJ2-3, with 8 bases matching TRBD2. The V segment lost 6 bases and the J segment 3 bases; nucleotides outside the gene matches: 11. This CDR3 has 16 residues. Germline V gene lookup returns CDR1 ENHRY and CDR2 SYGVKD. The CDR3 is CAISSTGLGLTDTQYF. CDR3 nucleotides: TGTGCCATCAGCTCTACGGGACTAGGCTTGACAGATACGCAGTATTTT.

Notes on this clonotype: This may be a read error: a much more frequent sequence differs by one nucleotide. This sequence joins TRBV13 and TRBJ2-5; 10 nucleotides match TRBD2. CDR1 and CDR2 from the germline V gene are PRHDT and FYEKMQ (reference sequence). V was pared by 2 bases and J by 0 bases, with 9 bases of the junction left unmatched. There are 18 residues in the CDR3. As DNA, the CDR3 is TGTGCCAGCAGCTTACTCGGCGCTAGCGGGAGTTACCAAGAGACCCAGTACTTC. It codes for CASSLLGASGSYQETQYF.